Detailed here is one T cell receptor beta chain. Antigen unknown. The germline V gene has CDR1 KGHSH and CDR2 LQKENI. The CDR3 is 15 residues long. Each CDR3 protein gets one entry in TCRdb, which reprocessed the 5' RACE reads and gives no DNA. The clone table shows roughly 280,000 distinct CDR3 sequences, with the ten largest holding approximately 0.39%. The sample is drawn from a study of T cells expressing NK-cell markers. Overall study context: It was from sorted CD3+CD56+NKG2C+, CD3+CD56+NKG2C- and CD3+CD56-NKG2C+ T cells that TCR beta repertoires came. Study results and caveats: Dominant NKG2C+ clonotypes made up about 1.0-7.0% of CD8+ T cells in a handful of donors.

The sequence was obtained from a man between 18 and 35 years old in good health. Material for sequencing was blood T cells: a sorted CD56 or NKG2C T cell subset, CD4+ or CD8+ T cells, or bulk PBMC T cells (not recorded which). The chain couples TRBV18 to TRBJ2-1. Here the CDR3 reads CASSPIVGVRHEQFF.